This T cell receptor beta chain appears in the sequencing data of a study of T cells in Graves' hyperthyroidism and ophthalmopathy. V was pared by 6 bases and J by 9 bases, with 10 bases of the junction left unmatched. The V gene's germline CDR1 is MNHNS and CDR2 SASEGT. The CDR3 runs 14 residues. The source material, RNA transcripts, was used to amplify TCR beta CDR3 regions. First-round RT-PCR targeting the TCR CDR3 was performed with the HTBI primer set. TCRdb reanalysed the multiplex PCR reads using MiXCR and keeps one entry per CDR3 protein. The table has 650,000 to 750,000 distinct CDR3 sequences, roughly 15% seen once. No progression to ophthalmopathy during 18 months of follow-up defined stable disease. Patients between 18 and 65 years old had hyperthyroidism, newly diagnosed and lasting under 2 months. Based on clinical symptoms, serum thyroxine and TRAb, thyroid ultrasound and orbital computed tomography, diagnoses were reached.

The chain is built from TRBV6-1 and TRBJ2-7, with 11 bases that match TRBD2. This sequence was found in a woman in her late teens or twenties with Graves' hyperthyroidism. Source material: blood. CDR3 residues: CASREVFTSGRQYF. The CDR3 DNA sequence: TGTGCCAGCAGGGAGGTTTTTACTAGCGGGAGGCAGTACTTC.